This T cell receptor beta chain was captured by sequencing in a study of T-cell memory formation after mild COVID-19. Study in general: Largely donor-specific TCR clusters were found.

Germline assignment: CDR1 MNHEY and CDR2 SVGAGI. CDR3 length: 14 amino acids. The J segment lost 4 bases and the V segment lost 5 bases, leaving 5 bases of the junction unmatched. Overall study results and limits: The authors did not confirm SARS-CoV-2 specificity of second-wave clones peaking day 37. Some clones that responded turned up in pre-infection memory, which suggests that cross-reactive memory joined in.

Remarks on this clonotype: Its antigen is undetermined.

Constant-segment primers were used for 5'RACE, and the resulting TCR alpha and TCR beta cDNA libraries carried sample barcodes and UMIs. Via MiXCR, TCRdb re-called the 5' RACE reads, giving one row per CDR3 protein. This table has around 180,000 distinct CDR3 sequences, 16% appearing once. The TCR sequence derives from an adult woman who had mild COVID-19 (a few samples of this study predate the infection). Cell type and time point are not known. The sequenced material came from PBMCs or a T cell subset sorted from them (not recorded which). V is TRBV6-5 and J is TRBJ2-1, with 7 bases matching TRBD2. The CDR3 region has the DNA TGTGCCAGCAGTAAGCGGGACGGATACAATGAGCAGTTCTTC. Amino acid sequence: CASSKRDGYNEQFF.